The next 6 T cell receptor beta chains were all read from a single sample in a study of T cell repertoires in cytomegalovirus infection. TCRdb reprocessed the reads with MiXCR, giving one entry per CDR3 protein. This table has roughly 500,000 distinct CDR3 sequences, roughly a third appearing once. No antigen has been assigned to these receptors. The sequencing used cultured PBMCs, collected from culture after CMV antigen stimulation. The receptors derive from a human donor in good health (CMV status not recorded). Some clones in this sample may be carry-over from other donors' samples.

This clonotype was detected a few times. This sequence joins TRBV14 and TRBJ1-2; the D is unclear. The CDR3 totals 13 residues. The V and J ends lost 0 bases and 2 bases respectively, with 4 bases between them. Germline V gene data show CDR1 as SGHDN and CDR2 as FVKESK. The chain's CDR3 is CASSQEENYGYTF. The CDR3 DNA is TGTGCCAGCAGCCAAGAAGAGAACTATGGCTACACCTTC.

The chain links TRBV6-4 to TRBJ1-2; weak D call: TRBD1 (6 bases). Between the trimmed V and J ends, which lost 0 bases and 8 bases, there was a span of 13 bases. CDR3 size: 14 residues. Germline-derived CDR1 and CDR2 are MRHNA and SNTAGT. CDR3 sequence: CASSDSWGARGYTF. CDR3 nucleotides: TGTGCCAGCAGTGACTCCTGGGGGGCAAGAGGCTACACCTTC.

The rearrangement links TRBV4-3 to TRBJ2-3; D is undetermined. Germline V lookup: CDR1 LGHNA, CDR2 YSLEER. V lost 0 bases and J 4 bases, leaving 11 bases between the germline ends. The CDR3 runs to 15 residues. The CDR3 sequence: CASSQEGRAPDTQYF. The CDR3 DNA is TGCGCCAGCAGCCAAGAAGGCCGGGCCCCAGATACGCAGTATTTT.

J is TRBJ2-5 and V is TRBV20-1, with D possibly TRBD2 on 6 matching bases. Trimming left V 2 bases short and J 4 bases short, with 11 bases between. Germline assignment: CDR1 DFQATT and CDR2 SNEGSKA (reference sequence). This CDR3 is 13 amino acids long. CDR3 in amino acids: CSARYGSIETQYF. As DNA, the CDR3 is TGCAGTGCTAGATACGGGAGCATAGAGACCCAGTACTTC.

V is TRBV4-3 and J is TRBJ2-1; D is uncertain. Germline CDR1 is LGHNA and CDR2 is YSLEER. The ends were cut back, 0 bases at V and 0 bases at J, with 6 bases in the middle. The CDR3 length is 15 residues. The CDR3 DNA reads as TGCGCCAGCAGCCAAGATCGAGTCTCCTACAATGAGCAGTTCTTC. This codes for CASSQDRVSYNEQFF.

This clonotype was seen once. V is TRBV6-6 and J is TRBJ2-1, with 10 nucleotides matching TRBD2. The CDR3 runs to 14 residues. Germline CDR1 and CDR2: MNHNY and SVGAGI (reference sequence). V lost 6 bases and J lost 10; bases outside the gene matches: 9. The DNA for the CDR3 is TGTGCCAGCAGGGCGGGACTAGCGCCCCGCGAGCAGTTCTTC. Its translation: CASRAGLAPREQFF.